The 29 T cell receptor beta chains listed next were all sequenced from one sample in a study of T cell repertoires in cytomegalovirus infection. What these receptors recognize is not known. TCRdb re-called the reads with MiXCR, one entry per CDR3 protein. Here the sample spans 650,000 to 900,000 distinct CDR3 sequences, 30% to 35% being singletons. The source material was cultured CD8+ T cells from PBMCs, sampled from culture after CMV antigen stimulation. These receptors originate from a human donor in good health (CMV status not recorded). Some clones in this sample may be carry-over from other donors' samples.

The CDR3 reads CASSSFSYEQYF. In nucleotides, the CDR3 is TGTGCCAGCAGCTCATTTTCCTACGAGCAGTACTTC. V and J are TRBV7-6 and TRBJ2-7; D is unclear. Germline assignment: CDR1 SGHVS and CDR2 FNYEAQ. This CDR3 region has 12 residues. V was clipped by 4 bases and J by 1 base, with 5 bases between them.

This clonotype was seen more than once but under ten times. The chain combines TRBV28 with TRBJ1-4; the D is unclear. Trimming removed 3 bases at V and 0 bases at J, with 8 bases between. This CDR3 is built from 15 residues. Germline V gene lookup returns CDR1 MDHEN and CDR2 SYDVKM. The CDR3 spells CASSLSVATNEKLFF. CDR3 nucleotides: TGTGCCAGCAGTTTGTCCGTAGCAACTAATGAAAAACTGTTTTTT. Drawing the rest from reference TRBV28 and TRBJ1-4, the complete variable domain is DVKVTQSSRYLVKRTGEKVFLECVQDMDHENMFWYRQDPGLGLRLIYFSYDVKMKEKGDIPEGYSVSREKKERFSLILESASTNQTSMYLCASSLSVATNEKLFFGSGTQLSVL.

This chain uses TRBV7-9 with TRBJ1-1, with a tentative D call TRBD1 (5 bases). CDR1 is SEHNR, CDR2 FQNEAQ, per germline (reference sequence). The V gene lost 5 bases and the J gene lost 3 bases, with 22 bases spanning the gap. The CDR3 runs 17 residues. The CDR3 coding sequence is TGTGCCAGCAGCCCGGCCGGGGGGGGGACTAAGGACACTGAAGCTTTCTTT. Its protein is CASSPAGGGTKDTEAFF.

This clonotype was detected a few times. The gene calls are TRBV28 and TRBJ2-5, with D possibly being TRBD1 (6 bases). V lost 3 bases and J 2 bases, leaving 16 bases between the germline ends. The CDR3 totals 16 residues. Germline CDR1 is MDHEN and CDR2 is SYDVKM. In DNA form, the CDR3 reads TGTGCCAGCAGTTTGGTCTCGTGGGGGCAGCAAGAGACCCAGTACTTC. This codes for CASSLVSWGQQETQYF.

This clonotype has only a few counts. CDR3 sequence (DNA): TGCGCCAGCAGCCAAAACAGGGGACTCCTCGGCTACACCTTC. Residues: CASSQNRGLLGYTF. V usage is TRBV4-3 and J usage is TRBJ1-2; 7 nucleotides line up with TRBD1. Germline V gives CDR1 LGHNA, CDR2 YSLEER. This CDR3 is 14 amino acids long. V trimming: 2 bases; J trimming: 8 bases; junction bases outside the gene matches: 8.

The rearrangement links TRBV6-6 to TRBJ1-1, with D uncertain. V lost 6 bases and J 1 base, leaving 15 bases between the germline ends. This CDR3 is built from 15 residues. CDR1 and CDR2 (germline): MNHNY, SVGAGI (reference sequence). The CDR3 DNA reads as TGTGCCAGCAGCCCCTGGGCCGGAACGAACACTGAAGCTTTCTTT. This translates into CASSPWAGTNTEAFF.

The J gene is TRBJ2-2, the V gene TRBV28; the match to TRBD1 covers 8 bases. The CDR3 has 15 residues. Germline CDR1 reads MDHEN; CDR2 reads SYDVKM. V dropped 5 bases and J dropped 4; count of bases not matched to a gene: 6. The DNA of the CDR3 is TGTGCCAGCAGTCTGTGGACAGGGCGCACCGGGGAGCTGTTTTTT. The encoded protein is CASSLWTGRTGELFF.

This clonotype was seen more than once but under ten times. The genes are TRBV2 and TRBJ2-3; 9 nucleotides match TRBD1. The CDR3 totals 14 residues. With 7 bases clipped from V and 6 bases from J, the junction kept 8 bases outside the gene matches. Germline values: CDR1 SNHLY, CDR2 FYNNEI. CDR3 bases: TGTGCCAGCACGGGGACAGGGTTCGGTGATACGCAGTATTTT. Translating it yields CASTGTGFGDTQYF.

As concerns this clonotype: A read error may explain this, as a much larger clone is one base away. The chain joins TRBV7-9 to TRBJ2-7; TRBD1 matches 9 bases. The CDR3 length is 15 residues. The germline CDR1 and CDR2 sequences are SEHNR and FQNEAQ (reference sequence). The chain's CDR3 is CANSRGTGPGYEQYF. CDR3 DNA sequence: TGTGCCAACAGCCGTGGGACAGGGCCTGGCTACGAGCAGTACTTC.

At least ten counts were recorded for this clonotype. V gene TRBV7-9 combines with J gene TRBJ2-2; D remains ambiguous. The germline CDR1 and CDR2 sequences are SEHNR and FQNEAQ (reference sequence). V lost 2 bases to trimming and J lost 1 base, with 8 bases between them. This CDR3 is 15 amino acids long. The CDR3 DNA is TGTGCCAGCAGCTTATTCTCGGGGAACACCGGGGAGCTGTTTTTT. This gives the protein CASSLFSGNTGELFF.

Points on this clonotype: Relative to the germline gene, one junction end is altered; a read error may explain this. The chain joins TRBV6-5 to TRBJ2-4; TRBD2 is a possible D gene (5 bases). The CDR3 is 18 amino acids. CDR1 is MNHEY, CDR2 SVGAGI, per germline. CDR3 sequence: CVSSYSTPSGVAKNIQYF. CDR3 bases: TGTGTCAGCAGTTACTCGACTCCCTCCGGGGTAGCCAAAAACATTCAGTACTTC.

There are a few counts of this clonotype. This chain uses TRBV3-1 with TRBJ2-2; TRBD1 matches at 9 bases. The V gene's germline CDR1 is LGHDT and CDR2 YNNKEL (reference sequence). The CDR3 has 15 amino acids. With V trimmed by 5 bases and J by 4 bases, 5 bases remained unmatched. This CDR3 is CASSWGQGSTGELFF. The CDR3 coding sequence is TGTGCCAGCAGCTGGGGACAGGGTTCCACCGGGGAGCTGTTTTTT.

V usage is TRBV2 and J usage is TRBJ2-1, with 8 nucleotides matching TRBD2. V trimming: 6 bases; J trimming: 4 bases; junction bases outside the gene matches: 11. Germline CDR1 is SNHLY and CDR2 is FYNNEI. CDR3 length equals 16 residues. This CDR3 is CASRSNAGGSYNEQFF. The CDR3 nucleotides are TGTGCCAGCAGATCGAATGCGGGGGGCTCATACAATGAGCAGTTCTTC.

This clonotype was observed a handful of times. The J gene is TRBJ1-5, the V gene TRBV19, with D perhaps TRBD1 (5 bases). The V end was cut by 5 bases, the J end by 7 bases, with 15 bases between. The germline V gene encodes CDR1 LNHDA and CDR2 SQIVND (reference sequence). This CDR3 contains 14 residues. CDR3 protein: CASSPPGASQPQHF. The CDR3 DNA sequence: TGTGCCAGTAGTCCACCTGGGGCGAGCCAGCCCCAGCATTTT. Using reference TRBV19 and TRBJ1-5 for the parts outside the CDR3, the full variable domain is DGGITQSPKYLFRKEGQNVTLSCEQNLNHDAMYWYRQDPGQGLRLIYYSQIVNDFQKGDIAEGYSVSREKKESFPLTVTSAQKNPTAFYLCASSPPGASQPQHFGDGTRLSIL.

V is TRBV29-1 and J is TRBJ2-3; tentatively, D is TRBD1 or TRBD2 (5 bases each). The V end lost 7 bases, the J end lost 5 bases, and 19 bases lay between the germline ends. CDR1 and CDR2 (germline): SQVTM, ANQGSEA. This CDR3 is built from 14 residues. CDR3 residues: CSGAGTSDIDTQYF. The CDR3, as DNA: TGCAGCGGCGCCGGGACCTCGGATATAGATACGCAGTATTTT.

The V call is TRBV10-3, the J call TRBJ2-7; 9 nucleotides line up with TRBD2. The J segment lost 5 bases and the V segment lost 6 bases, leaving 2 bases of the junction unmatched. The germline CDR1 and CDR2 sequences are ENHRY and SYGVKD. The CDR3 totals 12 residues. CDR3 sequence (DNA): TGTGCCATCAGAGTAGCGGGGGACGAGCAGTACTTC. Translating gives CAIRVAGDEQYF.

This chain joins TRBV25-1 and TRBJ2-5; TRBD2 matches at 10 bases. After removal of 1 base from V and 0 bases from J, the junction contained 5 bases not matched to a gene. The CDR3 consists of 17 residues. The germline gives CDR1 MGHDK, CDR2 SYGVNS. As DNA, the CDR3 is TGTGCCAGCAGTGAATTGCGGCTAGCGGGGGACCAAGAGACCCAGTACTTC. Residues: CASSELRLAGDQETQYF.

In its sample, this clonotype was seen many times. The CDR3 region has the DNA TGTGCCAGCAGCCCAGGGACAGGGCGATTAAGCACAGATACGCAGTATTTT. Protein: CASSPGTGRLSTDTQYF. The rearrangement uses TRBV7-9 and TRBJ2-3, with 9 bases fitting TRBD1. V trimming: 5 bases; J trimming: 0 bases; junction bases outside the gene matches: 9. There are 17 residues in the CDR3. CDR1 is SEHNR and CDR2 is FQNEAQ in the germline V gene (reference sequence).

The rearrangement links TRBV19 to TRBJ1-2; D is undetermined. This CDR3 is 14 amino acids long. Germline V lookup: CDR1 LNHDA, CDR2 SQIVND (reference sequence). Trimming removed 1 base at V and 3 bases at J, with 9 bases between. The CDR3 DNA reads TGTGCCAGTAGTATAGCCCCTACAGACTATGGCTACACCTTC. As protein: CASSIAPTDYGYTF.

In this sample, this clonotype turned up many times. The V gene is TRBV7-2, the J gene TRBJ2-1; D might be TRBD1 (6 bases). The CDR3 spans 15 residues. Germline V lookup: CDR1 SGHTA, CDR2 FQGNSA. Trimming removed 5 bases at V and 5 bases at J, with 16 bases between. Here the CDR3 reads CASSPGWDKNNEQFF. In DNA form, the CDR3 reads TGTGCCAGCAGCCCTGGGTGGGACAAGAACAATGAGCAGTTCTTC.

Here the CDR3 reads CSVDGTAIGYTF. The CDR3 DNA follows: TGCAGCGTTGACGGGACAGCGATCGGCTACACCTTC. This chain joins TRBV29-1 and TRBJ1-2, with TRBD1 matching over 7 bases. This CDR3 region has 12 residues. Trimming at V came to 3 bases and at J to 8 bases, leaving 6 bases not matched to a gene. Per the germline V gene, CDR1 is SQVTM and CDR2 is ANQGSEA.

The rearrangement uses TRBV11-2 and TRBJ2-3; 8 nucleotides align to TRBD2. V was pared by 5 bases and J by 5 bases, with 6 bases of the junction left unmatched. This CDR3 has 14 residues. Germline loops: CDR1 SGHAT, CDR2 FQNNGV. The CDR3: CASSMRGAIDTQYF. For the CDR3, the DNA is TGTGCCAGCAGCATGCGGGGGGCCATAGATACGCAGTATTTT.

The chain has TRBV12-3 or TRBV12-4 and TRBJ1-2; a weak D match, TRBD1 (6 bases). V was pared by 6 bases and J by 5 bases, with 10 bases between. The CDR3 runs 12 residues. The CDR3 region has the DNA TGTGCCAGCAGGCTGGACAGTTATGGCTACACCTTC. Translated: CASRLDSYGYTF.

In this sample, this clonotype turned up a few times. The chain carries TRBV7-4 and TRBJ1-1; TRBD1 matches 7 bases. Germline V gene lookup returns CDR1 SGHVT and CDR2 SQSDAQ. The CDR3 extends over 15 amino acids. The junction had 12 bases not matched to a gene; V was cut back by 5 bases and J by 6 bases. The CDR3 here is CASSPPTGLIAEAFF. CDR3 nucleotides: TGTGCCAGCAGCCCCCCGACAGGGTTGATTGCTGAAGCTTTCTTT.

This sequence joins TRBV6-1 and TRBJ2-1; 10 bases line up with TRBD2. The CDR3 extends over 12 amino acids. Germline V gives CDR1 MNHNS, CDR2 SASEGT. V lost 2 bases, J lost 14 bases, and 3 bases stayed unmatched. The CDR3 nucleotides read TGTGCCAGCAGTGAACTGCTAGCGGGGGAGTTCTTC. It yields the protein CASSELLAGEFF.

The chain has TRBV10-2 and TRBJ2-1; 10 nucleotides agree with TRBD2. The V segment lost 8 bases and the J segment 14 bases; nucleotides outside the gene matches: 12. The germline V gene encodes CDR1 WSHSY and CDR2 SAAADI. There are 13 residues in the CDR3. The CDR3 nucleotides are TGCGCCAGCTACGAAGCGGGGGGGAAGTGGGAGTTCTTC. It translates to CASYEAGGKWEFF.

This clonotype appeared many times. CDR3 coding DNA: TGTGCCAGCAGTTACCGGATATACAGCAATCAGCCCCAGCATTTT. Translating it yields CASSYRIYSNQPQHF. The rearrangement uses TRBV6-2 or TRBV6-3 and TRBJ1-5; D ambiguous. V lost 2 bases and J 1 base, leaving 9 bases between the germline ends. Germline V gives CDR1 MNHEY, CDR2 SVGEGT. There are 15 residues in the CDR3.

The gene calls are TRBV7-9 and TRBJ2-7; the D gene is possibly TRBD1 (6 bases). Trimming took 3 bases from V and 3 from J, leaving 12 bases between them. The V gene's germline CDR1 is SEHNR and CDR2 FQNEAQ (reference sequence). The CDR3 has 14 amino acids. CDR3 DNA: TGTGCCAGCAGCTTGAGGGACATGGGCTACGAGCAGTACTTC. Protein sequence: CASSLRDMGYEQYF. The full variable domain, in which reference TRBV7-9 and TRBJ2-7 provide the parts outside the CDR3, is DTGVSQNPRHKITKRGQNVTFRCDPISEHNRLYWYRQTLGQGPEFLTYFQNEAQLEKSRLLSDRFSAERPKGSFSTLEIQRTEQGDSAMYLCASSLRDMGYEQYFGPGTRLTVT.

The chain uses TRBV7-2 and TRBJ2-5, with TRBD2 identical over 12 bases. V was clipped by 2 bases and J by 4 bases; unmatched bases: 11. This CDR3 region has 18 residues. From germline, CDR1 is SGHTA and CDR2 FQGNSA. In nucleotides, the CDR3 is TGTGCCAGCAGCTTATTGACTAGCGGGGGTACCAAAGGAGAGACCCAGTACTTC. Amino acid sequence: CASSLLTSGGTKGETQYF.